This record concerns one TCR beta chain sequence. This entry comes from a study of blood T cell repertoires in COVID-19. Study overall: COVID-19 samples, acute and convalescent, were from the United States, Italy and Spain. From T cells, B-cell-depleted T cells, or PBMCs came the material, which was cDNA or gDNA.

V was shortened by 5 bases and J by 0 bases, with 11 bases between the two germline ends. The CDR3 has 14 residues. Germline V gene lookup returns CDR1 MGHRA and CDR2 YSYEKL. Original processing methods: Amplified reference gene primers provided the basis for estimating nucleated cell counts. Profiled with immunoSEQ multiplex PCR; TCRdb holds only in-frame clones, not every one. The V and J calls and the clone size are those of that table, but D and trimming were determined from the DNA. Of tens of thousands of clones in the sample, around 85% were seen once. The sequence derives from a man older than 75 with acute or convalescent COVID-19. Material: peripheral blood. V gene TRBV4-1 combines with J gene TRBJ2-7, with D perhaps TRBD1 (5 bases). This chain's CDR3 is CASSLDRNSYEQYF. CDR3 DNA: TGCGCCAGCAGCTTAGACAGAAACTCCTACGAGCAGTACTTC.